The rows below give T cell receptor beta chains drawn from one sample of a study of T-cell memory formation after mild COVID-19. TCRdb recomputed calls from the 5' RACE reads with MiXCR, one row per CDR3 protein. The sample consists of 470,000 or so distinct CDR3 sequences, 15% to 20% of them appearing once. The sample taken for sequencing was PBMCs or a T cell subset sorted from them (not recorded which). All receptors derive from an adult woman who had mild COVID-19 (a few samples of this study predate the infection). Cell type and time point are not known. CDR3s include the opening cysteine and the closing phenylalanine or tryptophan. The D gene is left open where the match is weak. The size field is filled for only some rows; it gives once, few, many or a size class.

j_call,clone_size,d_call,v_call,cdr3_nt,cdr3_aa
TRBJ1-2,few,.,TRBV6-5,TGTGCCAGCACCGACCCGGGGAGATACTATGGCTACACCTTC,CASTDPGRYYGYTF
TRBJ2-1,.,.,TRBV19,TGTGCCAGTAGTATAGGCGGGCCCGGGTACAATGAGCAGTTCTTC,CASSIGGPGYNEQFF
TRBJ2-1,.,TRBD2,TRBV7-9,TGTGCCAGCAGCTTAGTCAAGACTAGCGGGGCGGATAACAATGAGCAGTTCTTC,CASSLVKTSGADNNEQFF
TRBJ2-7,.,TRBD1,TRBV7-8,TGTGCCAGCAGCACAGGGACAGCTTTCTCCTACGAGCAGTACTTC,CASSTGTAFSYEQYF
TRBJ2-7,.,TRBD1,TRBV11-2,TGTGCCAGCAGCCGCCGGGACAGAACGTCGAGGGGTTACGAGCAGTACTTC,CASSRRDRTSRGYEQYF
TRBJ1-5,.,.,TRBV7-2,TGTGCCAGCAGCCCGGACAATTTCGGCAATCAGCCCCAGCATTTT,CASSPDNFGNQPQHF
TRBJ1-2,few,.,TRBV6-2/TRBV6-3,TGTGCCAGCAGTTCTCGGCGACCGGAGGGCTACACCTTC,CASSSRRPEGYTF
TRBJ2-1,many,TRBD2,TRBV7-2,TGTGCCAGCAGCTTATTTGCTAGCGGGAGGGCTAGTGAGCAGTTCTTC,CASSLFASGRASEQFF
TRBJ2-7,.,.,TRBV19,TGTGCCAGTAGTCCCGAGGGTCTCGGGAGCCCCCGGAACGAGCAGTACTTC,CASSPEGLGSPRNEQYF
TRBJ2-1,few,TRBD2,TRBV6-6,TGTGCCAGCAGTCCGTTTGGGCTAGCGGGAAACAATGAGCAGTTCTTC,CASSPFGLAGNNEQFF
TRBJ1-2,many,TRBD1,TRBV5-6,TGTGCCAGCAGTCCGGGACAGATTTATGGCTACACCTTC,CASSPGQIYGYTF
TRBJ2-2,many,TRBD2,TRBV12-3/TRBV12-4,TGTGCCAGCAGGAACCGGGGAGCGGGGACCGGGGAGCTGTTTTTT,CASRNRGAGTGELFF
TRBJ2-1,few,.,TRBV9,TGTGCCAGCAGCGATAGGATATCAGAGGAAAGACGTACAGTCAATGAGCAGTTCTTC,CASSDRISEERRTVNEQFF
TRBJ2-3,few,TRBD1,TRBV5-4,TGTGCCAGCAGCCGGGACAGCTACTCCACAGATACGCAGTATTTT,CASSRDSYSTDTQYF
TRBJ2-5,few,.,TRBV11-2,TGTGCCAGCAGCTTAGGAGGTGCCAGCCAAGAGACCCAGTACTTC,CASSLGGASQETQYF
TRBJ2-3,.,.,TRBV6-6,TGTGCCAGCAGACAAACGGGGGGCAGCACAGATACGCAGTATTTT,CASRQTGGSTDTQYF
TRBJ2-7,few,.,TRBV5-1,TGCGCCAGCAGCTTGGCCACAGACTCCTACGAGCAGTACTTC,CASSLATDSYEQYF
TRBJ2-3,few,.,TRBV27,TGTGCCAGCAGTCCTAGGACCACCCGCAACACAGATACGCAGTATTTT,CASSPRTTRNTDTQYF
TRBJ1-2,.,.,TRBV5-1,TGCGCCAGCAGCTTGGATCAGGGTCGCTATGGCTACACCTTC,CASSLDQGRYGYTF
TRBJ1-4,few,.,TRBV10-3,TGTGCCATCAGTGGCGGGGGGCTGGGGGAAGAAAAACTGTTTTTT,CAISGGGLGEEKLFF
TRBJ2-7,.,.,TRBV7-8,TGTGCCAGCAGCTTAAGCCTATCGAATGCGGGCGAGCAGTACTTC,CASSLSLSNAGEQYF
TRBJ2-5,.,TRBD2,TRBV3-1,TGTGCCAGCAGCCCGGGGGGAAGGACCCAGTACTTC,CASSPGGRTQYF
TRBJ2-7,.,TRBD1,TRBV2,TGTGCCAGCAGTGAACGGGGAAGGAAAACAGGGGCCTACGAGCAGTACTTC,CASSERGRKTGAYEQYF
TRBJ2-7,.,TRBD1,TRBV7-6,TGTGCCAGCAGCCCGGGACAGGGGATCCACGAGCAGTACTTC,CASSPGQGIHEQYF
TRBJ2-7,few,.,TRBV20-1,TGCAGTGCTCCTGCGGGCCGGGGAATCTCCTACGAGCAGTACTTC,CSAPAGRGISYEQYF
TRBJ2-7,.,TRBD2,TRBV6-5,TGTGCCACCGCGGGGGGCGCCTCCTACGAGCAGTACTTC,CATAGGASYEQYF
TRBJ2-5,many,TRBD2,TRBV4-2,TGTGCCAGCAGCCAAGATCCTAGCGGGAGGGCCGGTGAGACCCAGTACTTC,CASSQDPSGRAGETQYF
TRBJ2-5,few,.,TRBV5-1,TGCGCCAGCAGCTTGGAAGGGATTCGGGGGGAGACCCAGTACTTC,CASSLEGIRGETQYF
TRBJ1-3,.,TRBD1,TRBV7-3,TGTGCCAGCAGCTCAGGGGGCAAGAGCAACACCATATATTTT,CASSSGGKSNTIYF
TRBJ1-1,.,.,TRBV20-1,TGCAGTGCTAGAGATTCGGGACGATTGAACACTGAAGCTTTCTTT,CSARDSGRLNTEAFF
TRBJ2-5,.,.,TRBV7-2,TGTGCCAGCAGCCGTTTTAGGGAGACCCAGTACTTC,CASSRFRETQYF
TRBJ2-1,few,.,TRBV6-5,TGTGCCAGCAGTTCCTCCGTCGGGAGTAGCGGTGAGCAGTTCTTC,CASSSSVGSSGEQFF
TRBJ2-7,.,TRBD2,TRBV2,TGTGCCAGCACCCTTCAGGTAGCGGGAGTTTCCGAGCAGTACTTC,CASTLQVAGVSEQYF
TRBJ1-2,.,TRBD1,TRBV29-1,TGCAGCGTTGAAGACGCATCGACAGGGCCCGGCTACACCTTC,CSVEDASTGPGYTF
TRBJ2-5,.,.,TRBV27,TGTGCCAGCAGTTTGGGAGGGGGCTCAAAGACCCAGTACTTC,CASSLGGGSKTQYF
TRBJ2-1,few,TRBD2,TRBV6-2/TRBV6-3,TGTGCCAGCACCCCGGCCGGGGCGGGGGGGCGTCAGTTCTTC,CASTPAGAGGRQFF
TRBJ1-5,.,.,TRBV6-2/TRBV6-3,TGTGCCAGCAGTTACCCTGGGCCAGGGGGCAATCAGCCCCAGCATTTT,CASSYPGPGGNQPQHF
TRBJ2-7,few,TRBD2,TRBV6-2/TRBV6-3,TGTGCCAGCAGTGACGTCCGGGGAGGGCCTGGCGAGCAGTACTTC,CASSDVRGGPGEQYF
TRBJ2-7,.,.,TRBV12-5,TGTGCCCCCCCCCCGAAGTTGGAGCAGTACTTC,CAPPPKLEQYF
TRBJ2-7,.,TRBD1,TRBV4-1,TGCGCCAGCAGCGAAGCCGGGACAGGGGCTATCGAGCAGTACTTC,CASSEAGTGAIEQYF
TRBJ2-3,few,.,TRBV29-1,TGCAGCGTTGCGAGCGGGTCCCCTAGCACAGATACGCAGTATTTT,CSVASGSPSTDTQYF
TRBJ2-3,many,TRBD1,TRBV7-9,TGTGCCAGCAGTCAAGGACAGGGATATGCAGATACGCAGTATTTT,CASSQGQGYADTQYF
TRBJ1-2,.,.,TRBV19,TGTGCCAGTAGTAATCTCTATGGCTACACCTTC,CASSNLYGYTF
TRBJ2-7,few,.,TRBV27,TGTGCCAGCAGTTTATGGGCGGGGTACGAGCAGTACTTC,CASSLWAGYEQYF
TRBJ2-3,.,.,TRBV29-1,TGCAGCGCGCTAGCGCCCCGCACAGATACGCAGTATTTT,CSALAPRTDTQYF
TRBJ2-2,.,.,TRBV24-1,TGTGCCACCAGTGATTCTGCCGGGGAGCTGTTTTTT,CATSDSAGELFF
TRBJ2-2,many,.,TRBV5-1,TGCGCCAGCAGCTTGGATCGGCAGAACACCGGGGAGCTGTTTTTT,CASSLDRQNTGELFF
TRBJ2-1,.,TRBD1,TRBV27,TGTGCCAGCAGTTTACTGACAGGGGGTGAGCAGTTCTTC,CASSLLTGGEQFF
TRBJ2-7,many,TRBD2,TRBV14,TGTGCCAGCAGCCAAGACTCTCGGGACTACTCCTACGAGCAGTACTTC,CASSQDSRDYSYEQYF
TRBJ1-2,.,TRBD1,TRBV2,TGTGCCAGCAGCCCCGACAGGGCGGGCTACACCTTC,CASSPDRAGYTF
TRBJ2-7,few,TRBD2,TRBV19,TGTGCCAGTAGTCCCAGACTAGCGGGGGACCACTACGAGCAGTACTTC,CASSPRLAGDHYEQYF
TRBJ2-1,few,.,TRBV20-1,TGCAGTGTCAGACGGGGAAGCTCCTACAATGAGCAGTTCTTC,CSVRRGSSYNEQFF